These T cell receptor beta chains were read from a single sample in a study of T cell responses to AZD1222 COVID-19 vaccine. The table came from immunoSEQ multiplex PCR; TCRdb's copy has only in-frame clones and leaves some out. The data hold around 150,000 clones, with around four fifths observed a single time. The sequences come from peripheral blood, collected on day 0 of AZD1222 vaccination. These receptors were obtained from an adult in good health. Both conserved end residues are part of each CDR3. The D gene is left open where the match is weak. Some rows mark clone size as missing; the rest say once, few, many or name a class of expanded clone.

J gene | clone size | D gene | V gene | CDR3 DNA | CDR3 protein
TRBJ1-1 | few | NA | TRBV6-5 | TGTGCCAGCACCCGAATCAGAGCGAACACTGAAGCTTTCTTT | CASTRIRANTEAFF
TRBJ1-1 | many | NA | TRBV28 | TGTGCCAGCAGTTTGAGAAGGACGGGGAACACTGAAGCTTTCTTT | CASSLRRTGNTEAFF
TRBJ1-1 | NA | NA | TRBV5-1 | TGCGCCAGCAGCTTGAAATCAGGGCCTGAAGCTTTCTTT | CASSLKSGPEAFF
TRBJ1-3 | NA | NA | TRBV5-1 | TGCGCCAGCAGCTACGGCGGACAGCGCTCTGGAAACACCATATATTTT | CASSYGGQRSGNTIYF
TRBJ2-3 | NA | NA | TRBV9 | TGTGCCAGCAGCGTAGCCCAATCCCTTGGCACAGATACGCAGTATTTT | CASSVAQSLGTDTQYF
TRBJ1-2 | NA | NA | TRBV11-2 | TGTGCCAGCAGCTTAGAGAGCGGACTTTATGGCTACACCTTC | CASSLESGLYGYTF
TRBJ1-6 | NA | TRBD1 | TRBV28 | TGTGCCAGCAGTGCTGGACAGGGGAGTAATTCACCCCTCCACTTT | CASSAGQGSNSPLHF
TRBJ2-2 | NA | TRBD1 | TRBV19 | TGTGCCAGTAGTATAGGGACAGGGGGCGCCGGGGAGCTGTTTTTT | CASSIGTGGAGELFF
TRBJ1-6 | NA | TRBD1 | TRBV5-1 | TGCGCCAGCAGCTTGACCCCCACAGGGGGCAGGAATTCACCCCTCCACTTT | CASSLTPTGGRNSPLHF
TRBJ1-6 | NA | NA | TRBV7-8 | TGTGCCAGCAGCTTAGAGGGTAATTCACCCCTCCACTTT | CASSLEGNSPLHF
TRBJ2-7 | NA | NA | TRBV28 | TGTGCCAGCAGTAGGGGACAACGGGGGCGATACGAGCAGTACTTC | CASSRGQRGRYEQYF
TRBJ1-2 | NA | NA | TRBV28 | TGTGCCAGCAGTTACGATTTTAACTATGGCTACACCTTC | CASSYDFNYGYTF
TRBJ1-2 | NA | NA | TRBV28 | TGTGCCATCCTAAAAGGGGGTTATGGCTACACCTTC | CAILKGGYGYTF
TRBJ1-1 | NA | TRBD1 | TRBV14 | TGTGCCAGCAGCCAAGGACAGGGTTTGAACACTGAAGCTTTCTTT | CASSQGQGLNTEAFF
TRBJ2-3 | NA | NA | TRBV6-5 | TGTGCCAGCAGTTACACTAGTCTCACAGATACGCAGTATTTT | CASSYTSLTDTQYF
TRBJ1-3 | once | NA | TRBV5-1 | TGCGCCAGCAGCAGGGACCGGGACAACACCATATATTTT | CASSRDRDNTIYF
TRBJ2-3 | NA | TRBD1 | TRBV5-6 | TGTGCCAGCAGCTCCTCGGACAGGGGGCAGGTGGATACGCAGTATTTT | CASSSSDRGQVDTQYF
TRBJ1-6 | NA | NA | TRBV5-5 | TGTGCCAGCAGCCAATCATCTTCCTCCGGCACACCCCTCCACTTT | CASSQSSSSGTPLHF
TRBJ1-1 | NA | TRBD1 | TRBV7-6 | TGTGCCAGCAGCGACAGGGGGCGGGGGGACACTGAAGCTTTCTTT | CASSDRGRGDTEAFF
TRBJ1-6 | NA | NA | TRBV18 | TGTGCCAGCTCCTCCTCGTCCGTGGAGACCTATAATTCACCCCTCCACTTT | CASSSSSVETYNSPLHF
TRBJ1-1 | once | NA | TRBV28 | TGTGCCAGCAGTTTTGGGGGCGGGATCACTGAAGCTTTCTTT | CASSFGGGITEAFF
TRBJ2-7 | NA | TRBD1 | TRBV5-1 | TGCGCCAGCAGCTGGGACAGAAGTGGCGAGCAGTACTTC | CASSWDRSGEQYF
TRBJ1-3 | once | NA | TRBV7-9 | TGTGCCAGCAGCTTACTTGTTGAGGAGCTGGGTGGAAACACCATATATTTT | CASSLLVEELGGNTIYF
TRBJ2-2 | NA | TRBD1 | TRBV2 | TGTGCCAGTGACACAGGGGAAAGGGAGCTGTTTTTT | CASDTGERELFF
TRBJ1-1 | NA | NA | TRBV6-5 | TGTGCCATCGGACAGATGAACACTGAAGCTTTCTTT | CAIGQMNTEAFF
TRBJ1-1 | NA | NA | TRBV28 | TGTGCCAGCAGTCGTGTGGGGAGTATGAACACTGAAGCTTTCTTT | CASSRVGSMNTEAFF
TRBJ2-2 | NA | TRBD2 | TRBV5-1 | TGCGCCAGCAGCGCCGGGACTAGCAGCAACACCGGGGAGCTGTTTTTT | CASSAGTSSNTGELFF
TRBJ1-4 | NA | NA | TRBV2 | TGTGCCAGCATGGTCAAGTCTAATGAAAAACTGTTTTTT | CASMVKSNEKLFF